The 20 T cell receptor beta chains below come from one sample, sequenced in a study of T cell repertoires in cytomegalovirus infection. One entry per CDR3 protein results from TCRdb running MiXCR on the reads. The sample lists about 740,000 distinct CDR3 sequences, roughly a third seen once, with 2.5% to 3.5% in the top ten. Sequencing used PBMCs. These receptors all stem from a human donor in good health (CMV status not recorded). Some clones in this sample may be carry-over from other donors' samples.

As DNA, the CDR3 is TGTGCCAGCAGGTTCCCGACGGGCGATCAGTACTTC. Its translation is CASRFPTGDQYF. The V and J genes are TRBV28 and TRBJ2-7; no clear D gene. V lost 6 bases, J lost 10 bases, and 16 bases lay in between. The germline V gene encodes CDR1 MDHEN and CDR2 SYDVKM. The CDR3 spans 12 residues.

The gene calls are TRBV28 and TRBJ1-2; D gene uncertain. The V end lost 3 bases, the J end lost 5 bases, and 19 bases lay between the germline ends. The CDR3 loop spans 16 amino acids. Germline V gene sequence: CDR1 MDHEN, CDR2 SYDVKM. CDR3 sequence: CASSFAGIPILYGYTF. CDR3 DNA sequence: TGTGCCAGCAGTTTCGCGGGGATACCTATATTGTATGGCTACACCTTC.

V is TRBV4-2 and J is TRBJ1-2; D uncertain. Germline CDR1 and CDR2: LGHNA and YNFKEQ. The ends were cut back, 0 bases at V and 4 bases at J, with 15 bases in the middle. The CDR3 spans 16 residues. The CDR3, as DNA: TGTGCCAGCAGCCAAGATCGCGGCGCCCCTGGCTATGGCTACACCTTC. Its protein product is CASSQDRGAPGYGYTF.

This clonotype showed up many times. The chain joins TRBV28 to TRBJ2-7; no reliable D call. CDR1 is MDHEN, CDR2 SYDVKM, per germline. The V gene lost 6 bases and the J gene lost 3 bases, with 6 bases spanning the gap. CDR3 length: 11 residues. This chain's CDR3 is CASSLFYEQYF. CDR3 in DNA: TGTGCCAGCAGCTTGTTCTACGAGCAGTACTTC.

The genes are TRBV28 and TRBJ2-1; D remains unclear. The length of the CDR3 is 15 residues. V lost 5 bases to trimming and J lost 0 bases, with 11 bases between them. CDR1 is MDHEN, CDR2 SYDVKM, per germline. The CDR3 sequence: CASSTIPSSYNEQFF. Here the CDR3 DNA reads TGTGCCAGCAGTACCATTCCTAGCTCCTACAATGAGCAGTTCTTC.

The rearrangement uses TRBV7-2 and TRBJ2-5, with 9 positions matching TRBD2. Per germline, CDR1 SGHTA and CDR2 FQGNSA. V was pared by 1 base and J by 5 bases, with 14 bases of the junction left unmatched. This CDR3 comprises 18 residues. The CDR3 spells CASSLVFSGGAERETQYF. In DNA form, the CDR3 reads TGTGCCAGCAGCTTAGTTTTTAGCGGGGGAGCAGAGCGGGAGACCCAGTACTTC.

This clonotype was seen a handful of times. The chain employs TRBV6-1 and TRBJ1-1; the D is unclear. The CDR3 runs 14 residues. Germline lookup yields CDR1 MNHNS and CDR2 SASEGT. Trimming left V 4 bases short and J 0 bases short, with 9 bases between. The CDR3 loop is CASSAIHMNTEAFF. CDR3 DNA: TGTGCCAGCAGTGCCATTCACATGAACACTGAAGCTTTCTTT.

This clonotype was detected only a few times. V and J are TRBV4-1 and TRBJ1-2, with TRBD1 matching 9 bases. This CDR3 has 14 residues. The germline CDR1 and CDR2 sequences are MGHRA and YSYEKL. Unmatched junction bases numbered 5, after V lost 3 bases and J lost 6 bases. CDR3 loop: CASSQGDRVNGYTF. Written as DNA, the CDR3 is TGCGCCAGCAGCCAGGGGGACAGGGTCAATGGCTACACCTTC.

The V call is TRBV2, the J call TRBJ2-5, with TRBD1 matching 9 bases. V shed 5 bases, J shed 5 bases, and the junction held 6 bases outside the gene matches. Germline V gene data show CDR1 as SNHLY and CDR2 as FYNNEI. This CDR3 contains 14 residues. CDR3 region: CASSNTGGLETQYF. The DNA for the CDR3 is TGTGCCAGCAGTAATACAGGGGGCTTGGAGACCCAGTACTTC.

The J gene is TRBJ2-1, the V gene TRBV28; D is uncertain. This CDR3 region has 13 residues. Trimming cost V 5 bases and J 5 bases, with 10 bases left between them. CDR1 MDHEN and CDR2 SYDVKM come from the germline V gene. CDR3 residues: CASSLNYHNEQFF. CDR3 sequence (DNA): TGTGCCAGCAGTCTCAACTACCACAATGAGCAGTTCTTC. Complete variable domain (other parts from reference TRBV28 and TRBJ2-1): DVKVTQSSRYLVKRTGEKVFLECVQDMDHENMFWYRQDPGLGLRLIYFSYDVKMKEKGDIPEGYSVSREKKERFSLILESASTNQTSMYLCASSLNYHNEQFFGPGTRLTVL.

The sample holds many counts of this clonotype. The V and J genes are TRBV7-6 and TRBJ1-5; 8 bases map to TRBD1. CDR3 length: 15 amino acids. Germline V gene lookup returns CDR1 SGHVS and CDR2 FNYEAQ. V lost 3 bases and J lost 4; bases outside the gene matches: 5. The CDR3, as DNA: TGTGCCAGCAGCTTCGGACAGGGACTAAATCAGCCCCAGCATTTT. Translating gives CASSFGQGLNQPQHF.

The V and J genes are TRBV20-1 and TRBJ2-3; weak D call: TRBD2 (5 bases). This CDR3 has 14 amino acids. CDR1 and CDR2 (germline): DFQATT, SNEGSKA (reference sequence). The V gene lost 6 bases and the J gene lost 3 bases, with 16 bases spanning the gap. The CDR3 nucleotides read TGCAGTGCGAGCGCCCGGGGTAGGACAGATACGCAGTATTTT. This gives the protein CSASARGRTDTQYF.

The chain combines TRBV18 with TRBJ1-6; D may be TRBD1 (5 bases). The CDR3 is 15 amino acids. V was trimmed by 0 bases and J by 5 bases, leaving 8 bases between them. Germline V gene lookup returns CDR1 KGHSH and CDR2 LQKENI. CDR3 bases: TGTGCCAGCTCACCACCGGGACGGGATAATTCACCCCTCCACTTT. This translates into CASSPPGRDNSPLHF. Filled out from reference TRBV18 and TRBJ1-6, the complete variable domain reads NAGVMQNPRHLVRRRGQEARLRCSPMKGHSHVYWYRQLPEEGLKFMVYLQKENIIDESGMPKERFSAEFPKEGPSILRIQQVVRGDSAAYFCASSPPGRDNSPLHFGNGTRLTVT.

This chain connects TRBV6-1 to TRBJ2-5; D might be TRBD2 (5 bases). The CDR3 extends over 16 amino acids. The germline gives CDR1 MNHNS, CDR2 SASEGT. V was shortened by 7 bases and J by 1 base, with 19 bases between the two germline ends. The CDR3, as DNA: TGTGCCAGCATCCTCTTACCAAGGCGGGTCCAAGAGACCCAGTACTTC. Its translation: CASILLPRRVQETQYF.

This clonotype has just a few counts. This chain connects TRBV20-1 to TRBJ1-5, with TRBD1 matching 8 bases. Germline lookup yields CDR1 DFQATT and CDR2 SNEGSKA (reference sequence). The length of the CDR3 is 14 residues. The ends lost 3 bases at V and 4 bases at J; junction bases unmatched: 5. The DNA for the CDR3 is TGCAGTGCTAGGAGGACAGGGACTAATCAGCCCCAGCATTTT. This codes for CSARRTGTNQPQHF.

The gene calls are TRBV29-1 and TRBJ1-1, with D perhaps matching TRBD1 (6 bases). The CDR3 length is 15 residues. The V gene's germline CDR1 is SQVTM and CDR2 ANQGSEA. Between the trimmed V and J ends, which lost 6 bases and 3 bases, there was a span of 20 bases. As DNA, the CDR3 is TGCAGCGTAGCCCCAGGAGGGGGGAGGCACACTGAAGCTTTCTTT. Residues: CSVAPGGGRHTEAFF.

This clonotype has only a few counts. The chain uses TRBV7-2 and TRBJ2-3; 9 nucleotides line up with TRBD2. Germline CDR1 reads SGHTA; CDR2 reads FQGNSA. This CDR3 is 16 amino acids long. J was trimmed by 0 bases and V by 5 bases; bases with no gene match: 6. CDR3 bases: TGTGCCAGCAGCACTCGGGCGGGGGGGAGCACAGATACGCAGTATTTT. Residues: CASSTRAGGSTDTQYF.

J is TRBJ2-6 and V is TRBV15; tentative D call: TRBD2 (5 bases). Germline V lookup: CDR1 LNHNV, CDR2 YYDKDF (reference sequence). This CDR3 is 19 amino acids long. The V and J ends lost 1 base and 0 bases respectively, with 16 bases between them. The CDR3: CATSRVVGVPNSGANVLTF. The CDR3, as DNA: TGTGCCACCAGCAGAGTAGTGGGAGTGCCTAACTCTGGGGCCAACGTCCTGACTTTC.

The V gene is TRBV28, the J gene TRBJ1-5; D is possibly TRBD1 (6 bases). CDR1 is MDHEN, CDR2 SYDVKM, per germline. The CDR3 is 19 amino acids. V lost 3 bases to trimming and J lost 0 bases, with 21 bases between them. CDR3 protein: CASSLVRQVIKYSNQPQHF. The CDR3 nucleotides are TGTGCCAGCAGTTTGGTACGACAGGTAATCAAATATAGCAATCAGCCCCAGCATTTT.

This clonotype has just a few counts. V gene TRBV7-2 combines with J gene TRBJ2-1, with TRBD2 matching over 10 bases. CDR3 length: 18 residues. Germline V gives CDR1 SGHTA, CDR2 FQGNSA. The trim removed 7 bases at V and 6 bases at J, leaving 18 bases unmatched. The CDR3 loop is CASTPGALAGVIGNEQFF. Written as DNA, the CDR3 is TGTGCCAGCACCCCGGGAGCCCTAGCGGGAGTCATCGGCAATGAGCAGTTCTTC.